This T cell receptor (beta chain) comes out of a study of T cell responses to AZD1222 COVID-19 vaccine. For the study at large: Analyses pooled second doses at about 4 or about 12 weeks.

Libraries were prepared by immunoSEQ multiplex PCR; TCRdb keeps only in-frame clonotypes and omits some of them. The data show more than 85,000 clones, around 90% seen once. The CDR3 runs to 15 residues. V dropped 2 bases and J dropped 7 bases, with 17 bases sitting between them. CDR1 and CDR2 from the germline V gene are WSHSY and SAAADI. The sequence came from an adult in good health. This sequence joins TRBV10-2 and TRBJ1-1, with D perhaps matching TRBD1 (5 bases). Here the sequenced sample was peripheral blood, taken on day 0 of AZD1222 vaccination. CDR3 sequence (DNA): TGCGCCAGCAGTGAGACCGGGCGGGGGAATTATGAAGCTTTCTTT. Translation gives CASSETGRGNYEAFF.